The subject of this entry is one T cell receptor (beta chain). CDR1 and CDR2 (germline): SGHAT, FQNNGV. The CDR3 consists of 14 residues. With UMI labels, 5' RACE was used to prepare the TRB cDNA libraries. TCRdb re-called the 5' RACE reads and catalogs CDR3 proteins one per entry, DNA excluded. This table holds roughly 86,000 distinct CDR3 sequences. This sample is part of a study of CXCR3-negative and CXCR3-positive naive CD8 T cells. Naive CD8+ T cells showed a CD45RO-CCR7+CD27+CD95- phenotype. The material sequenced was naive CXCR3- CD8+ T cells from blood. Noted subset: CD45RO-CCR7+CD27+CD95- naive CD8+ T cells lacking CXCR3 (TNR3-). This sequence joins TRBV11-2 and TRBJ2-3. This TCR came from a human donor in good health. Some clones in this sample may be carry-over from other donors' samples. The CDR3 reads CASSTERSTDTQYF.